This T cell receptor (beta chain) was captured by sequencing in a study of cytomegalovirus exposure and HLA in healthy donors. Whole-study findings and limits: Sequences of the TCR beta chain were said to predict the HLA-A and HLA-B alleles of most subjects accurately.

With V trimmed by 2 bases and J by 5 bases, 7 bases remained unmatched. There are 15 residues in the CDR3. In germline, CDR1 is SGDLS, CDR2 YYNGEE. Donors likely had unrecorded immune exposures despite being nominally healthy when sampled. As concerns this clone: Its antigen is unidentified.

The study ran its PCR with 60 Vbeta and 13 Jbeta primers. Source study methods: Later, an analysis found roughly 80 million unique TCR beta chains, and about 10 million of these were shared. Data came from immunoSEQ multiplex PCR; TCRdb stores just in-frame clones and leaves some out. D and trimming come from the DNA, and the V and J calls and clone size come from that table. The profile covers roughly 87,000 clones, with roughly 83% appearing a single time and under 15% taken by the ten largest. Sequencing was done on a sample of PBMCs. This TCR was sampled from a woman aged 40 to 50 in good health and CMV-seropositive. The rearrangement links TRBV9 to TRBJ2-1; 7 positions match TRBD2. The CDR3 DNA follows: TGTGCCAGCAGCGTGATATGGGGGGGTGACAATGAGCAGTTCTTC. This gives the protein CASSVIWGGDNEQFF. Full variable domain (remainder filled in from reference TRBV9 and TRBJ2-1): DSGVTQTPKHLITATGQRVTLRCSPRSGDLSVYWYQQSLDQGLQFLIQYYNGEERAKGNILERFSAQQFPDLHSELNLSSLELGDSALYFCASSVIWGGDNEQFFGPGTRLTVL.